Each of the 24 T cell receptor beta chains below was sequenced from the same sample in a study of shared clonotypes between healthy human individuals. Data came from immunoSEQ multiplex PCR; TCRdb stores just in-frame clones and leaves some out. The sample records 450,000 to 500,000 clones, 81% being singletons. Sequences were obtained from PBMCs. Receptors were obtained from a middle-aged woman in good health. Some clones in this sample may be carry-over from other donors' samples.

The gene calls are TRBV28 and TRBJ2-1, with 7 nucleotides matching TRBD2. Germline V gene data show CDR1 as MDHEN and CDR2 as SYDVKM. The CDR3 is 15 amino acids. The V segment lost 2 bases and the J segment 4 bases; nucleotides outside the gene matches: 5. Written as DNA, the CDR3 is TGTGCCAGCAGTTTAAGGCCTAGCGGTTACAATGAGCAGTTCTTC. It codes for CASSLRPSGYNEQFF.

Points on this clone: One end of the junction varies from germline; a read error may be responsible. The chain carries TRBV30 and TRBJ1-5, with 7 bases matching TRBD1. CDR1 GTSNPN and CDR2 SVGIG come from the germline V gene (reference sequence). The CDR3 loop spans 14 amino acids. CDR3 sequence: CAWSPGGSHQPQHF. CDR3 nucleotide sequence: TGTGCCTGGAGCCCAGGGGGTAGCCATCAGCCCCAGCATTTT.

CDR3 coding DNA: TGTGCCAGCGGGACTAGCTATCGTGAGCAGTTCTTC. Its protein is CASGTSYREQFF. The rearrangement uses TRBV21-1 and TRBJ2-1; no check of the table's D call, TRBD2, against the DNA was made. TRBV21-1 is recorded as a pseudogene. The CDR3 loop spans 12 amino acids.

The chain combines TRBV11-3 with TRBJ1-1; tentatively, D is TRBD1 (6 bases). CDR1 and CDR2 (germline): SGHNT, YENEEA. This CDR3 contains 15 residues. V was clipped by 9 bases and J by 1 base, with 18 bases between them. CDR3 sequence: CASTSVTGQNTEAFF. The CDR3 nucleotides are TGTGCCAGTACAAGCGTGACAGGTCAGAACACTGAAGCTTTCTTT.

The chain joins TRBV28 to TRBJ1-4, with D possibly matching TRBD1 (5 bases). This CDR3 region has 17 residues. Trimming shortened V by 6 bases and J by 7 bases, and 24 bases separated the two germline ends. Germline V CDR1 and CDR2: MDHEN, SYDVKM. Here the CDR3 reads CASSLRIFGARREKLFF. In DNA, the CDR3 is TGTGCCAGCAGCCTACGGATTTTTGGGGCGCGTCGTGAAAAACTGTTTTTT.

This clone was seen a single time. This chain uses TRBV30 with TRBJ1-5; D not certain. The CDR3 has 14 residues. Trimming shortened V by 2 bases and J by 0 bases, and 8 bases separated the two germline ends. Germline V CDR1 and CDR2: GTSNPN, SVGIG (reference sequence). DNA of the CDR3: TGTGCCTGGAGTTCCCTAAGTAGCAATCAGCCCCAGCATTTT. Protein product: CAWSSLSSNQPQHF.

The rearrangement uses TRBV18 and TRBJ1-2; D is unresolved. Germline assignment: CDR1 KGHSH and CDR2 LQKENI. Trimming cost V 3 bases and J 6 bases, with 14 bases left between them. The CDR3 extends over 14 amino acids. The CDR3 protein is CASSPTSDRDGYTF. CDR3 DNA: TGTGCCAGCTCACCGACCTCAGACCGTGATGGCTACACCTTC. The entire variable domain, with the rest obtained from reference TRBV18 and TRBJ1-2, is as follows: NAGVMQNPRHLVRRRGQEARLRCSPMKGHSHVYWYRQLPEEGLKFMVYLQKENIIDESGMPKERFSAEFPKEGPSILRIQQVVRGDSAAYFCASSPTSDRDGYTFGSGTRLTVV.

This clone was observed a single time. This chain links TRBV27 with TRBJ2-2; 10 bases line up with TRBD2. This CDR3 region has 16 residues. Unmatched junction bases numbered 3, after V lost 2 bases and J lost 3 bases. CDR1 and CDR2 from the germline V gene are MNHEY and SMNVEV (reference sequence). The CDR3 here is CASSLSGRAHTGELFF. The CDR3 DNA is TGTGCCAGCAGTTTAAGCGGGAGGGCCCACACCGGGGAGCTGTTTTTT.

Only a few counts were recorded for this clone. A far larger clone is just one base off, so this is likely a read error. The chain joins TRBV4-3 to TRBJ1-4; perhaps TRBD1 as D (5 bases). V was trimmed by 4 bases and J by 3 bases, leaving 18 bases between them. The CDR3 covers 17 residues. Germline lookup yields CDR1 LGHNA and CDR2 YSLEER. The CDR3 nucleotides are TGCGCCAGCAGCCGAATGAACGGACATAACTCTAATGAAAAACTGTTTTTT. Translated, it gives CASSRMNGHNSNEKLFF.

As concerns this clone: One end of the junction varies from germline; a read error may be responsible. The chain recombines TRBV6-6 with TRBJ2-5, with 7 bases fitting TRBD1. The V gene's germline CDR1 is MNHNY and CDR2 SVGAGI (reference sequence). This CDR3 region has 14 residues. In nucleotides, the CDR3 is TGTGCCAGCAGTTACCCGACCCGGCGGAGCCAGGGGGACTTC. Translation gives CASSYPTRRSQGDF.

The rearrangement joins TRBV4-2 to TRBJ2-7; D is undetermined. V lost 0 bases to trimming and J lost 0 bases, with 9 bases between them. Germline loops: CDR1 LGHNA, CDR2 YNFKEQ. The CDR3 sequence is 15 residues long. The CDR3: CASSQDLVLSYEQYF. CDR3 coding DNA: TGTGCCAGCAGCCAAGATCTTGTCCTCTCCTACGAGCAGTACTTC.

About this clone itself: Given a far larger clone just one base away, this is likely a sequencing read error. Other DNA sequences in this sample translate to the same CDR3. V and J are TRBV30 and TRBJ1-5; no clear D gene. This CDR3 region has 13 residues. Germline CDR1 GTSNPN, CDR2 SVGIG (reference sequence). CDR3 residues: CAWSGTGNQPQHF. Written as DNA, the CDR3 is TGTGCCTGGAGTGGGACGGGGAATCAGCCCCAACATTTT.

The gene calls are TRBV28 and TRBJ1-2; the match to TRBD1 covers 10 bases. This CDR3 comprises 15 residues. J lost 5 bases, V lost 3 bases, and 6 bases had no gene match. Germline V CDR1 and CDR2: MDHEN, SYDVKM. The CDR3 DNA reads as TGTGCCAGCAGTTTCGGGACAGGGGCGCTATATGGCTACACCTTC. This codes for CASSFGTGALYGYTF.

There are a few counts of this clone. The chain employs TRBV6-4 and TRBJ2-3; 7 bases align to TRBD1. With V trimmed by 5 bases and J by 3 bases, 8 bases remained unmatched. The CDR3 contains 15 residues. Germline V lookup: CDR1 MRHNA, CDR2 SNTAGT. The CDR3 sequence is CASSSGTEGTDTQYF. The DNA of the CDR3 is TGTGCCAGCAGTTCCGGGACAGAGGGGACAGATACGCAGTATTTT.

This clone has a single count. CDR3 residues: CASMTDSYGYTF. The CDR3 DNA is TGCGCCAGCATGACAGACTCCTATGGCTACACCTTC. The chain has TRBV10-2 and TRBJ1-2; tentatively, D is TRBD1 (5 bases). This CDR3 spans 12 amino acids. Germline V lookup: CDR1 WSHSY, CDR2 SAAADI. V gave up 7 bases and J gave up 4 bases, with 10 bases separating them.

The V call is TRBV2, the J call TRBJ2-2; D might be TRBD1 (6 bases). This CDR3 has 15 residues. CDR1 and CDR2 from the germline V gene are SNHLY and FYNNEI. V gave up 3 bases and J gave up 7 bases, with 15 bases separating them. The CDR3 reads CASSDRGSIVGELFF. The CDR3 nucleotides read TGTGCCAGCAGTGACAGGGGAAGCATAGTCGGGGAGCTGTTTTTT.

The chain has TRBV7-3 and TRBJ2-3; 7 bases line up with TRBD2. Germline assignment: CDR1 SGHTA and CDR2 FQGTGA. V shed 5 bases, J shed 6 bases, and the junction held 5 bases outside the gene matches. The CDR3 has 13 residues. The CDR3 DNA reads TGTGCCAGCAGCATCGGACTAGGGGATACGCAGTATTTT. It translates to CASSIGLGDTQYF.

This clone has ten or more counts. The same CDR3 arises from other DNA sequences in this sample as well. J is TRBJ2-5 and V is TRBV25-1; 10 bases fit TRBD1. In germline, CDR1 is MGHDK, CDR2 SYGVNS. Trimming removed 5 bases from V and 4 bases from J; junction bases left unmatched: 7. The CDR3 is 15 residues long. The CDR3 coding sequence is TGTGCCAGCAGTCTCGAGGGACAGGGGTCAGAGACCCAGTACTTC. This gives the protein CASSLEGQGSETQYF.

In its sample, this clone was seen many times. This chain connects TRBV10-3 to TRBJ2-7; TRBD2 is a possible D gene (6 bases). Germline values: CDR1 ENHRY, CDR2 SYGVKD. The CDR3 extends over 14 amino acids. V gave up 6 bases and J gave up 4 bases, with 16 bases separating them. CDR3 in DNA: TGTGCCATCAGAGCTGGAGGGGAACAATACGAGCAGTACTTC. This encodes CAIRAGGEQYEQYF.

As for this clone: Only one base separates this from a far larger clonotype, so it likely reflects a read error. The same CDR3 arises from other DNA sequences in this sample as well. This chain links TRBV11-2 with TRBJ2-3, with a possible D match to TRBD2 (5 bases). The CDR3 runs to 13 residues. The V gene's germline CDR1 is SGHAT and CDR2 FQNNGV. The CDR3 loop reads CASSLGGRATQYF. The CDR3 DNA sequence: TGTGCAAGCAGCTTAGGCGGGCGCGCGACGCAGTATTTT.

This clone has a single count. The J gene is TRBJ1-5, the V gene TRBV5-4; TRBD1 agrees at 8 bases. V shed 5 bases, J shed 7 bases, and the junction held 11 bases outside the gene matches. Germline CDR1 and CDR2: SGHNT and YYREEE (reference sequence). The length of the CDR3 is 15 residues. The CDR3 region has the DNA TGTGCCAGCAGTTTCGCTGGACAGGGCCCACAGCCCCAGCATTTT. Amino acid sequence: CASSFAGQGPQPQHF.

The chain couples TRBV2 to TRBJ1-2; perhaps TRBD1 as D (5 bases). With 3 bases removed from V and 0 bases from J, the gap between germline ends came to 11 bases. Germline V CDR1 and CDR2: SNHLY, FYNNEI. The CDR3 runs 15 residues. The CDR3 region is CASSDFGGSNYGYTF. CDR3 DNA: TGTGCCAGCAGTGATTTCGGGGGATCTAACTATGGCTACACCTTC.

The V gene is TRBV7-2, the J gene TRBJ2-7, with 9 bases lining up with TRBD2. Per the germline V gene, CDR1 is SGHTA and CDR2 is FQGNSA. Unmatched junction bases numbered 3, after V lost 1 base and J lost 2 bases. This CDR3 region has 15 residues. The CDR3 DNA is TGTGCCAGCAGCTTAGTTAGCGGGGGAGCCTACGAGCAGTACTTC. It translates to CASSLVSGGAYEQYF.

This chain joins TRBV7-2 and TRBJ1-1, with a possible D match to TRBD1 (6 bases). CDR1 and CDR2 from the germline V gene are SGHTA and FQGNSA. V was trimmed by 1 base and J by 1 base, leaving 13 bases between them. The CDR3 covers 16 residues. The CDR3 DNA reads as TGTGCCAGCAGCTTAGGCCTAGGGACACAGAACACTGAAGCTTTCTTT. It codes for CASSLGLGTQNTEAFF.